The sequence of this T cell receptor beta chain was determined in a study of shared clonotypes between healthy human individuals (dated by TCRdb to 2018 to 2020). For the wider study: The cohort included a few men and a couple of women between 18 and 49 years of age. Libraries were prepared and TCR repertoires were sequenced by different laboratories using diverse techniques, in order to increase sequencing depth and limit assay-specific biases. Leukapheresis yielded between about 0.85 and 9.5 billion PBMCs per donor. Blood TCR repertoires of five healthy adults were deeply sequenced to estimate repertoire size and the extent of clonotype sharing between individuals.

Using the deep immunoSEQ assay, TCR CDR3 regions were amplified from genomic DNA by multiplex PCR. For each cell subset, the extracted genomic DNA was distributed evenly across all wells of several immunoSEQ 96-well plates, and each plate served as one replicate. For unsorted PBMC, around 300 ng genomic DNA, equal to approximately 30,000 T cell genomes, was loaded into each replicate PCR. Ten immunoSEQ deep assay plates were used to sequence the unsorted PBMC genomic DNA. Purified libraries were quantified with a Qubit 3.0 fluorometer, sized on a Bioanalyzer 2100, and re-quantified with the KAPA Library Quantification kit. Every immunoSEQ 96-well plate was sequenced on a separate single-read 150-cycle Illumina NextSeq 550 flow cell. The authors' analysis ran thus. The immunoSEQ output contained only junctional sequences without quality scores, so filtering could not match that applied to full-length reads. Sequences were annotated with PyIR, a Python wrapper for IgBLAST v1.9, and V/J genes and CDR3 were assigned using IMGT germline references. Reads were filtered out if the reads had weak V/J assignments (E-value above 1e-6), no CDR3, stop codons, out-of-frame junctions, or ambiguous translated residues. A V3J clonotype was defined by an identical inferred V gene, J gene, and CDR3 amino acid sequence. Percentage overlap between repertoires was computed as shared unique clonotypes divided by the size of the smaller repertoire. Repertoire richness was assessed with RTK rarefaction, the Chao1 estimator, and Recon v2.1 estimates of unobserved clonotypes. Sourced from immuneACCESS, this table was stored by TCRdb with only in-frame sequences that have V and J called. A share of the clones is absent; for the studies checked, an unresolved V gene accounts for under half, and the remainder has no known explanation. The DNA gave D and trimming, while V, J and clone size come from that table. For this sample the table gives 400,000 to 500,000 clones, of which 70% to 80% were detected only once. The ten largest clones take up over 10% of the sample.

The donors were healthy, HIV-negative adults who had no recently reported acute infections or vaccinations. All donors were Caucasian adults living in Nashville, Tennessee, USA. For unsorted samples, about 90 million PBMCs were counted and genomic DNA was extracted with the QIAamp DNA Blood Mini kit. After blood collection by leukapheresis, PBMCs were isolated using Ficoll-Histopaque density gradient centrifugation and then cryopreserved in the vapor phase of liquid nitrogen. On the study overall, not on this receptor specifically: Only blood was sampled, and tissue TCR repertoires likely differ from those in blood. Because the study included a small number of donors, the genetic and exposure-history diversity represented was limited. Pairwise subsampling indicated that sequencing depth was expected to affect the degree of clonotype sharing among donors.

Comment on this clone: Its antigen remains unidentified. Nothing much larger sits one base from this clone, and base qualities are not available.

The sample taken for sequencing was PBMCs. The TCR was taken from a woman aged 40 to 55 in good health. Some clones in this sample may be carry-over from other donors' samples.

The CDR3 here reads CAISEIPAGVPGELFF. The DNA reads TGTGCCATCAGTGAGATCCCGGCAGGGGTGCCCGGGGAGCTGTTTTTT. This chain joins TRBV10-3 to TRBJ2-2; the D gene is possibly TRBD1, with 6 bases matching. Reading from cysteine to phenylalanine, the CDR3 counts 16 amino acids. Of all the DNA, just the CDR3 is kept, 48 bases in frame from base 1. CDR1 and CDR2, looked up from the germline V gene, are ENHRY and SYGVKD. V and J are truncated by 2 bases and 6 bases respectively, leaving an intervening sequence of 16 bases.